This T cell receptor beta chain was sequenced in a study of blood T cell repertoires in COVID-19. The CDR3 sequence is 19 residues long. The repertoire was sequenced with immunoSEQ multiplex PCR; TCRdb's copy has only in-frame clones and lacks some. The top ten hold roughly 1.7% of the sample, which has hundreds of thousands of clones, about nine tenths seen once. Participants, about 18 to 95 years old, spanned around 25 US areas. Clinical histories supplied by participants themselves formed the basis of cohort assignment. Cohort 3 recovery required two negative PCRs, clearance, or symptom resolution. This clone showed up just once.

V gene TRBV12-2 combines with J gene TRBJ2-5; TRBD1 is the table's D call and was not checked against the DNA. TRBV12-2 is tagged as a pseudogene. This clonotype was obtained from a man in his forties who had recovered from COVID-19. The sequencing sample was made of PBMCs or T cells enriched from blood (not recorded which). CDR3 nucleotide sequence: TGTGCAAGTCGCTTAGGTCCCATCCGTGGGCTAAGCCTACAAGAGACCCAGTACTTC. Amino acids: CASRLGPIRGLSLQETQYF.